This T cell receptor (beta chain) was profiled in a study of T cell responses to AZD1222 COVID-19 vaccine. As for this clone: The antigen is undetermined.

Profiled with immunoSEQ multiplex PCR; TCRdb holds only in-frame clones, not every one. Of roughly 150,000 clones in the sample, roughly nine tenths are singletons; the top ten hold approximately 2%. Germline lookup yields CDR1 GTSNPN and CDR2 SVGIG (reference sequence). This CDR3 spans 13 amino acids. Findings and limits, study-wide: The number of AZD1222 recipients seropositive at baseline was only five or six. Vaccine-associated CD4 TCRs spanned spike, dominant at 160-218 and 743-854.

The TCR comes from an adult in good health. Sequences were derived from peripheral blood, sampled on day 0 of AZD1222 vaccination. The rearrangement joins TRBV30 to TRBJ1-5; D is possibly TRBD1 (5 bases). The CDR3 here is CAAGTGMNQPQHF. Written as DNA, the CDR3 is TGTGCAGCAGGCACAGGTATGAATCAGCCCCAGCATTTT.